Listed here are 29 T cell receptor beta chains from one sample, sequenced in a study of blood T cell repertoires in COVID-19. Using immunoSEQ multiplex PCR, the repertoire was profiled, and TCRdb retains in-frame clones only, with some absent. The table records 200,000 to 250,000 clones, more than 85% of them present only once. Sequenced input: peripheral blood. These TCRs come from a woman aged 45-65 years with COVID-19, enrolled during active disease.

V usage is TRBV23-1 and J usage is TRBJ1-2; 7 bases map to TRBD1. Being an ORF, TRBV23-1 has a function that is uncertain. CDR3 length equals 16 residues. V was clipped by 3 bases and J by 6 bases; unmatched bases: 13. The CDR3 region is CASSQLGQHQGDGYTF. The DNA of the CDR3 is TGCGCCAGCAGTCAGTTGGGACAGCATCAAGGTGATGGCTACACCTTC.

The DNA of the CDR3 is TGTGCCAGCAGCCCCCTGGGGGACAGACACTACGAGCAGTACTTC. Protein: CASSPLGDRHYEQYF. The chain combines TRBV7-2 with TRBJ2-7; 7 nucleotides agree with TRBD1. Per germline, CDR1 SGHTA and CDR2 FQGNSA. This CDR3 contains 15 residues. V was clipped by 5 bases and J by 3 bases; unmatched bases: 10.

This clone was counted many times. The rearrangement links TRBV28 to TRBJ2-7, with D possibly being TRBD2 (5 bases). The length of the CDR3 is 14 residues. V lost 2 bases to trimming and J lost 4 bases, with 12 bases between them. The germline V gene encodes CDR1 MDHEN and CDR2 SYDVKM. CDR3 protein: CASSLAGIGYEQYF. The CDR3, as DNA: TGTGCCAGCAGTTTAGCGGGCATAGGGTACGAGCAGTACTTC.

The chain combines TRBV12-3 or TRBV12-4 with TRBJ1-1; no clear D. Trimming left V 6 bases short and J 3 bases short, with 8 bases between. This CDR3 spans 12 amino acids. The CDR3 DNA reads as TGTGCCAGCAGCCAGAAGTACACTGAAGCTTTCTTT. This sequence encodes CASSQKYTEAFF.

The chain uses TRBV6-6 and TRBJ1-1; 8 bases line up with TRBD1. The CDR3 is 14 residues long. J lost 5 bases, V lost 2 bases, and 4 bases had no gene match. The germline gives CDR1 MNHNY, CDR2 SVGAGI (reference sequence). The CDR3 region is CASSYQGAMTEAFF. The DNA for the CDR3 is TGTGCCAGCAGTTACCAGGGGGCAATGACTGAAGCTTTCTTT.

This clone appeared once. The genes are TRBV6-6 and TRBJ1-1; the D gene is possibly TRBD1 (6 bases). Per germline, CDR1 MNHNY and CDR2 SVGAGI (reference sequence). Trimming left V 1 base short and J 9 bases short, with 18 bases between. The CDR3 contains 15 residues. The CDR3 loop reads CASSYFTSGDKKAFF. The CDR3 nucleotides read TGTGCCAGCAGTTACTTCACTTCCGGGGACAAGAAAGCTTTCTTT.

V is TRBV10-3 and J is TRBJ1-2, with TRBD1 matching 10 bases. This CDR3 has 18 amino acids. The ends lost 0 bases at V and 4 bases at J; junction bases unmatched: 11. Germline V gene sequence: CDR1 ENHRY, CDR2 SYGVKD. In nucleotides, the CDR3 is TGTGCCATCAGTGAGTCAGGTCCGGGACAGGGGAGATTCTATGGCTACACCTTC. It specifies CAISESGPGQGRFYGYTF.

The genes are TRBV27 and TRBJ1-5; 9 bases agree with TRBD1. Germline CDR1 MNHEY, CDR2 SMNVEV (reference sequence). V lost 7 bases to trimming and J lost 1 base; unmatched junction nucleotides: 11. This CDR3 is built from 17 residues. The CDR3 sequence: CASTTLNRGHSNQPQHF. The CDR3 region has the DNA TGTGCCAGCACCACGCTGAACAGGGGGCACAGCAATCAGCCCCAGCATTTT.

The rearrangement links TRBV4-1 to TRBJ2-7, with TRBD1 matching over 7 bases. Germline V gene lookup returns CDR1 MGHRA and CDR2 YSYEKL. With 4 bases clipped from V and 6 bases from J, the junction kept 9 bases outside the gene matches. The CDR3 loop spans 14 amino acids. CDR3 in DNA: TGCGCCAGCAGCCTGAGGACAGGATCTAGCGAGCAGTACTTC. Translation: CASSLRTGSSEQYF.

The V gene is TRBV2, the J gene TRBJ2-2, with D unresolved. Germline assignment: CDR1 SNHLY and CDR2 FYNNEI. The CDR3 is 16 residues long. V lost 0 bases and J lost 4, with 12 bases in between. The CDR3 region has the DNA TGTGCCAGCAGTGAAGCGGTTCTAGGCGGCACCGGGGAGCTGTTTTTT. The encoded protein is CASSEAVLGGTGELFF.

The chain joins TRBV29-1 to TRBJ1-2, with 9 bases lining up with TRBD1. This CDR3 is 14 amino acids long. Trimming removed 4 bases from V and 4 bases from J; junction bases left unmatched: 7. Germline-derived CDR1 and CDR2 are SQVTM and ANQGSEA. The CDR3 DNA reads as TGCAGCGTTGGACAGGGGGATAGGAGCTATGGCTACACCTTC. It is translated as CSVGQGDRSYGYTF.

This chain joins TRBV5-1 and TRBJ2-3; TRBD1 matches at 9 bases. Germline V CDR1 and CDR2: SGHRS, YFSETQ. This CDR3 is 15 amino acids long. V lost 4 bases, J lost 5 bases, and 8 bases stayed unmatched. CDR3 residues: CASSRDREVQDTQYF. DNA of the CDR3: TGCGCCAGCAGCCGGGACAGGGAAGTTCAAGATACGCAGTATTTT.

The V gene is TRBV7-2, the J gene TRBJ1-3; D may be TRBD1 (6 bases). Germline V CDR1 and CDR2: SGHTA, FQGNSA. Between the trimmed V and J ends, which lost 4 bases and 2 bases, there was a span of 9 bases. The CDR3 loop spans 14 amino acids. The CDR3 DNA reads as TGTGCCAGCAGCTCCAGGGGTACTGGAAACACCATATATTTT. Its translation: CASSSRGTGNTIYF.

The chain uses TRBV5-6 and TRBJ2-7; D may be TRBD2 (5 bases). Trimming removed 5 bases from V and 7 bases from J, with 22 bases in between. In germline, CDR1 is SGHDT, CDR2 YYEEEE. This CDR3 contains 15 residues. The CDR3 loop reads CASSLLGPVREEQYF. The CDR3 coding sequence is TGTGCCAGCAGTCTGCTCGGCCCTGTGAGGGAAGAGCAGTACTTC.

As DNA, the CDR3 is TGTGCCAGCAGTTTACAGGGGGCGGCTGGCTACACCTTC. The encoded protein is CASSLQGAAGYTF. The rearrangement uses TRBV27 and TRBJ1-2; 8 bases are a match to TRBD1. After removal of 2 bases from V and 7 bases from J, the junction contained 3 bases not matched to a gene. Germline CDR1 reads MNHEY; CDR2 reads SMNVEV (reference sequence). This CDR3 has 13 residues.

The chain employs TRBV11-3 and TRBJ1-2; tentatively, D is TRBD1 (5 bases). The CDR3 totals 15 residues. V was shortened by 3 bases and J by 4 bases, with 15 bases between the two germline ends. Germline V gives CDR1 SGHNT, CDR2 YENEEA. CDR3 sequence (DNA): TGTGCCAGCAGCTTCGGGACTTCGGGTGTCTATGGCTACACCTTC. Its protein product is CASSFGTSGVYGYTF.

J is TRBJ2-1 and V is TRBV29-1; 8 bases fit TRBD1. V shed 3 bases and J 7 bases; nucleotides not matched to a gene: 8. The CDR3 contains 14 residues. CDR1 and CDR2 (germline): SQVTM, ANQGSEA. As DNA, the CDR3 is TGCAGCGTTGAGAAGGACAGGGTGGGTAATGAGCAGTTCTTC. The encoded protein is CSVEKDRVGNEQFF.

In its sample, this clone was seen a few times. The J gene is TRBJ2-3, the V gene TRBV7-3; 8 bases map to TRBD2. Germline assignment: CDR1 SGHTA and CDR2 FQGTGA. V lost 5 bases to trimming and J lost 3 bases; unmatched junction nucleotides: 4. CDR3 length equals 14 residues. CDR3 sequence (DNA): TGTGCCAGCAGCCCAATAGCGGGAACAGATACGCAGTATTTT. Amino acid sequence: CASSPIAGTDTQYF.

This clone was counted only a few times. The genes are TRBV2 and TRBJ1-5, with 9 bases lining up with TRBD1. Germline V lookup: CDR1 SNHLY, CDR2 FYNNEI. V lost 1 base, J lost 7 bases, and 5 bases stayed unmatched. CDR3 length equals 15 residues. The CDR3: CASSEGTGVGQPQHF. DNA of the CDR3: TGTGCCAGCAGTGAAGGGACAGGGGTTGGCCAGCCCCAGCATTTT.

The chain carries TRBV7-2 and TRBJ1-2, with 8 bases aligning to TRBD1. The CDR3 consists of 14 residues. The germline gives CDR1 SGHTA, CDR2 FQGNSA. The junction had 4 bases not matched to a gene; V was cut back by 3 bases and J by 4 bases. The CDR3 loop is CASSLRQGSYGYTF. CDR3 nucleotides: TGTGCCAGCAGCTTGAGACAGGGGTCCTATGGCTACACCTTC. Combining the CDR3 with reference TRBV7-2 and TRBJ1-2 gives the whole variable domain GAGVSQSPSNKVTEKGKDVELRCDPISGHTALYWYRQSLGQGLEFLIYFQGNSAPDKSGLPSDRFSAERTGGSVSTLTIQRTQQEDSAVYLCASSLRQGSYGYTFGSGTRLTVV.

Note on this clone: This CDR3 is also generated by other DNA sequences in the sample. The CDR3 sequence: CASSYSRGLNTEAFF. CDR3 nucleotide sequence: TGTGCCAGCAGTTACTCCCGAGGGTTGAACACTGAAGCTTTCTTT. This chain joins TRBV6-5 and TRBJ1-1; the D is unclear. The CDR3 spans 15 residues. The V gene's germline CDR1 is MNHEY and CDR2 SVGAGI. The germline V and J ends were trimmed by 0 bases and 0 bases, with 8 bases remaining between them.

The V call is TRBV2, the J call TRBJ2-6; 9 bases are shared with TRBD1. Per germline, CDR1 SNHLY and CDR2 FYNNEI. Losses at the gene ends were 5 bases for V and 5 bases for J; bases not matched to a gene: 7. There are 16 residues in the CDR3. The CDR3 spells CASSRDRATRANVLTF. Written as DNA, the CDR3 is TGTGCCAGCAGTAGGGACAGGGCGACAAGGGCCAACGTCCTGACTTTC.

The chain is built from TRBV13 and TRBJ1-1; a weak D match, TRBD1 (6 bases). V lost 5 bases and J 3 bases, leaving 19 bases between the germline ends. The germline gives CDR1 PRHDT, CDR2 FYEKMQ (reference sequence). The length of the CDR3 is 16 residues. CDR3 sequence reads: CASSMYRVVADTEAFF. CDR3 bases: TGTGCCAGCAGCATGTACAGGGTAGTGGCGGACACTGAAGCTTTCTTT.

This rearrangement joins TRBV5-1 to TRBJ1-5; tentative D call: TRBD1 (6 bases). Trimming took 4 bases from V and 4 from J, leaving 18 bases between them. Germline V gives CDR1 SGHRS, CDR2 YFSETQ. The CDR3 contains 16 residues. This chain's CDR3 is CASSPGGGLGNQPQHF. In DNA form, the CDR3 reads TGCGCCAGCAGCCCCGGGGGGGGGCTGGGAAATCAGCCCCAGCATTTT.

The chain couples TRBV6-5 to TRBJ2-5; 8 bases are shared with TRBD1. CDR3 length: 15 residues. Germline assignment: CDR1 MNHEY and CDR2 SVGAGI. The ends lost 6 bases at V and 3 bases at J; junction bases unmatched: 9. As DNA, the CDR3 is TGTGCCAGCAGCAAGCGACAGGGGTGGGAAGAGACCCAGTACTTC. This translates into CASSKRQGWEETQYF.

The gene calls are TRBV7-2 and TRBJ2-7, with 9 positions matching TRBD1. Per the germline V gene, CDR1 is SGHTA and CDR2 is FQGNSA. CDR3 length: 15 residues. The J segment lost 5 bases and the V segment lost 1 base, leaving 6 bases of the junction unmatched. The CDR3 spells CASSLEGTGYHEQYF. CDR3 sequence (DNA): TGTGCCAGCAGCTTAGAGGGGACAGGGTATCACGAGCAGTACTTC. Full variable domain (missing parts from reference TRBV7-2 and TRBJ2-7): GAGVSQSPSNKVTEKGKDVELRCDPISGHTALYWYRQSLGQGLEFLIYFQGNSAPDKSGLPSDRFSAERTGGSVSTLTIQRTQQEDSAVYLCASSLEGTGYHEQYFGPGTRLTVT.

The chain is built from TRBV7-2 and TRBJ2-3; 8 positions match TRBD2. There are 14 residues in the CDR3. Germline lookup yields CDR1 SGHTA and CDR2 FQGNSA. The ends lost 2 bases at V and 5 bases at J; junction bases unmatched: 3. The chain's CDR3 is CASSLLLAGDTQYF. The CDR3 DNA reads TGTGCCAGCAGCTTACTTCTAGCGGGAGATACGCAGTATTTT.

This chain connects TRBV29-1 to TRBJ2-5, with D possibly TRBD1 on 5 matching bases. Trimming took off 6 bases at V and 3 bases at J, with 8 bases between the two ends. Germline V gene lookup returns CDR1 SQVTM and CDR2 ANQGSEA. CDR3 length: 11 residues. DNA for the CDR3: TGCAGCGTGCTCAGGGAAGAGACCCAGTACTTC. Translated, it gives CSVLREETQYF.

The V call is TRBV5-1, the J call TRBJ2-1; D is uncertain. V was cut by 4 bases and J by 8 bases, with 16 bases left in between. In germline, CDR1 is SGHRS, CDR2 YFSETQ. This CDR3 is built from 14 residues. The CDR3 sequence is CASSPAPGFDEQFF. In nucleotides, the CDR3 is TGCGCCAGCAGCCCTGCCCCGGGTTTCGATGAGCAGTTCTTC.